This T cell receptor (beta chain) comes out of a study of T cells after yellow fever vaccination. Study-wide results and caveats: Some clonotypes were seen in both the CD4 and the CD8 compartments. These made up a small share and likely arose from convergent recombination. Abundant clonotypes from the bulk population could get into FACS-sorted repertoires as contaminants. Boosting was followed by the reappearance of most primary-vaccination clones (roughly 96% CD4, around 91% CD8).

TCR cDNA was made by 5'RACE template switching, adding a universal primer site and UMIs. TCRdb recomputed calls from the 5' RACE reads with MiXCR, one row per CDR3 protein. The sample has over 300,000 distinct CDR3 sequences, approximately 4% seen once. This clonotype was counted only a few times. Its antigen is still unknown. The CDR3 has 16 residues. Germline loops: CDR1 LGHDT, CDR2 YNNKEL (reference sequence). The ends were cut back, 0 bases at V and 1 base at J, with 12 bases in the middle. Sequenced material: PBMCs, taken 5 days after the yellow fever booster vaccination. The chain joins TRBV3-1 to TRBJ1-1; perhaps TRBD1 as D (5 bases). The TCR sequence derives from a man aged 18 to 29 who received the YFV17D yellow fever vaccine. CDR3 DNA sequence: TGTGCCAGCAGCCAAGATTTTGGGGGACCGAACACTGAAGCTTTCTTT. Translating it yields CASSQDFGGPNTEAFF.